Listed below are T cell receptor beta chains from one sample, sequenced in a study of blood T cell repertoires in COVID-19. The repertoire was sequenced with immunoSEQ multiplex PCR; TCRdb's copy has only in-frame clones and lacks some. The profile covers about 110,000 clones, with almost 85% appearing a single time and more than 4% taken by the ten largest. The sample comprised peripheral blood. The origin of the receptors is a human donor in a cohort sampled during active COVID-19. Both conserved end residues are part of each CDR3. The D gene is left open where the match is weak. Clone sizes are given selectively: once, few, many, or a class where the clone is expanded.

V gene	J gene	clone size	D gene	CDR3 DNA	CDR3 protein
TRBV6-2/TRBV6-3	TRBJ2-3	NA	TRBD2	TGTGCCAGCAGTCTAGCGGGAGCTGATACGCAGTATTTT	CASSLAGADTQYF
TRBV27	TRBJ2-1	NA	TRBD2	TGTGCCAGCAGAGCGATGGGGGAGGGCCCCCACAATGAGCAGTTCTTC	CASRAMGEGPHNEQFF
TRBV5-1	TRBJ2-5	NA	TRBD1	TGCGCCAGCAGCATCCGGGACAGAGAGACCCAGTACTTC	CASSIRDRETQYF
TRBV24-1	TRBJ2-3	NA	NA	TGTGCCACCAGTGATTTGTTGGGGGGGGCGACAGATACGCAGTATTTT	CATSDLLGGATDTQYF
TRBV11-2	TRBJ1-3	NA	TRBD1	TGTGCCAGCAGCTCCGCCGGGACAGGGGGCTTTGGAAACACCATATATTTT	CASSSAGTGGFGNTIYF
TRBV9	TRBJ1-4	NA	NA	TGTGCCAGCAGCACATCCTTCCAGGGAGGAAAACTGTTTTTT	CASSTSFQGGKLFF
TRBV6-5	TRBJ2-2	NA	TRBD1	TGTGCCAGCAGTTACCCGGGACAGGGGGTCGGGGAGCTGTTTTTT	CASSYPGQGVGELFF
TRBV5-6	TRBJ2-2	once	NA	TGTGCCAGCAAAAGAGAAGACTCCGGGGAGCTGTTTTTT	CASKREDSGELFF
TRBV7-3	TRBJ2-3	NA	TRBD2	TGTGCCAGCAGCCCTCAGGGGGGACTAGCGGCAGATACGCAGTATTTT	CASSPQGGLAADTQYF
TRBV30	TRBJ2-2	NA	NA	TGTGCCTGGAGTCCCCTTTATCCGAACACCGGGGAGCTGTTTTTT	CAWSPLYPNTGELFF
TRBV11-2	TRBJ2-7	NA	TRBD1	TGTGCCAGCAGCTTCCCGGAGACAGGGATAAACTACGAGCAGTACTTC	CASSFPETGINYEQYF
TRBV5-1	TRBJ2-5	NA	NA	TGCGCCAGCAGCTTGGGCAGTCAAGAGACCCAGTACTTC	CASSLGSQETQYF
TRBV6-5	TRBJ1-1	NA	NA	TGTGCCAACCAGAAGAAAAACATGAACACTGAAGCTTTCTTT	CANQKKNMNTEAFF
TRBV5-1	TRBJ2-3	NA	TRBD1	TGCGCCAGCAGCTGGGGACAGGGCACAGATACGCAGTATTTT	CASSWGQGTDTQYF
TRBV5-1	TRBJ2-2	NA	NA	TGCGCCAGCAGCTTAAACCGGGACACCGGGGAGCTGTTTTTT	CASSLNRDTGELFF
TRBV7-9	TRBJ2-2	NA	NA	TGTGCCAGCAGTAGAGGAACGAACACCGGGGAGCTGTTTTTT	CASSRGTNTGELFF
TRBV3-1/TRBV3-2	TRBJ2-4	few	NA	TGTGCCAGCAGCCCCGTGAGGGCTGGAAACATTCAGTACTTC	CASSPVRAGNIQYF
TRBV5-1	TRBJ1-2	NA	NA	TGCGCCAGCAGTACAAGTGCTAACTATGGCTACACCTTC	CASSTSANYGYTF